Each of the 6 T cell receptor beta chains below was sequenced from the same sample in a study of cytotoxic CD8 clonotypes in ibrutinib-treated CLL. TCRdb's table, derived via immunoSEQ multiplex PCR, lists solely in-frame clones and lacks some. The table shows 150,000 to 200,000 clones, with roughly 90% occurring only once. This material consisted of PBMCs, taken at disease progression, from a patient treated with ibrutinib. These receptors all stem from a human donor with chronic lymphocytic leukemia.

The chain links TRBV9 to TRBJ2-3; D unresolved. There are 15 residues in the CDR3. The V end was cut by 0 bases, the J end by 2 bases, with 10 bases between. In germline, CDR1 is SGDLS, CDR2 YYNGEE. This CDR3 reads CASSVVGGDTDTQYF. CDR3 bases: TGTGCCAGCAGCGTAGTGGGTGGGGACACAGATACGCAGTATTTT.

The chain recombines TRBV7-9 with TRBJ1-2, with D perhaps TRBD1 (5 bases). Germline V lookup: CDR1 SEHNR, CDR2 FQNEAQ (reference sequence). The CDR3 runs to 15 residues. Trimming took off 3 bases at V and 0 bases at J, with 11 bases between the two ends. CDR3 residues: CASSFLRTTNYGYTF. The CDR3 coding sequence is TGTGCCAGCAGCTTTCTCCGGACAACTAACTATGGCTACACCTTC.

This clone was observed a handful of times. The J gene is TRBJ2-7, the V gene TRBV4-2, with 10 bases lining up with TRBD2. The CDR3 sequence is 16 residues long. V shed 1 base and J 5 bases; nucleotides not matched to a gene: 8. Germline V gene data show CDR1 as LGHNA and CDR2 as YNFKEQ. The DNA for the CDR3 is TGTGCCAGCAGCCAAGGCGATAGCGGGAGGTCAAACGAGCAGTACTTC. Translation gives CASSQGDSGRSNEQYF.

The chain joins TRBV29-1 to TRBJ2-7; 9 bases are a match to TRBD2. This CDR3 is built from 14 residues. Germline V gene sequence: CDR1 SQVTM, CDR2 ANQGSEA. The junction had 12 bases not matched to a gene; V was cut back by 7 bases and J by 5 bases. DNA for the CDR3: TGCAGCGCAAAAGCGGGAGGCCCTTTCCACGAGCAGTACTTC. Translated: CSAKAGGPFHEQYF.

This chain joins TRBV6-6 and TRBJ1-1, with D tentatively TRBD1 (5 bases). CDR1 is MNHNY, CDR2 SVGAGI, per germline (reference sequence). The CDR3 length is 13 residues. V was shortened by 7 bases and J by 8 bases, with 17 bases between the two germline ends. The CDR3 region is CASTPQPGREAFF. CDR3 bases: TGTGCCAGCACCCCCCAGCCGGGACGGGAAGCTTTCTTT.

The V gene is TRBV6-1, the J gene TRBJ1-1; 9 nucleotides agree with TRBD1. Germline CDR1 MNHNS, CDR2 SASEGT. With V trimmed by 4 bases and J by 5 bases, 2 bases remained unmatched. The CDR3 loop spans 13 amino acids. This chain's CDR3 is CASSAGQGTEAFF. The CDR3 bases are TGTGCCAGCAGTGCCGGACAGGGGACTGAAGCTTTCTTT.